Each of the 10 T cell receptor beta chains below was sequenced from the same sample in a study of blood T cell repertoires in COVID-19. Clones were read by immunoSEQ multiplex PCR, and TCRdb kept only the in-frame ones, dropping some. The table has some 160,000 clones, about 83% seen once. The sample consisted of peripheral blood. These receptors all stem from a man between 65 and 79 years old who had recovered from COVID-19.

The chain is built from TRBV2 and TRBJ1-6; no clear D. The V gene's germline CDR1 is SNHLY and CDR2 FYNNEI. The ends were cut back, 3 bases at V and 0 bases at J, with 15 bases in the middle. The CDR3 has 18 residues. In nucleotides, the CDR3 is TGTGCCAGCAGTGACCCAAGCGGCGCGGGCTCCTATAATTCACCCCTCCACTTT. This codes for CASSDPSGAGSYNSPLHF.

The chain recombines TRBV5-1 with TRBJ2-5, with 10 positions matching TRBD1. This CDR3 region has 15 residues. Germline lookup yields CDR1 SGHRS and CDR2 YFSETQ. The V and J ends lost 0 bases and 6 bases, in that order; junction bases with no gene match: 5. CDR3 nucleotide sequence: TGCGCCAGCAGCTTGGAGGGACAGGGGCGCCAGACCCAGTACTTC. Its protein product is CASSLEGQGRQTQYF.

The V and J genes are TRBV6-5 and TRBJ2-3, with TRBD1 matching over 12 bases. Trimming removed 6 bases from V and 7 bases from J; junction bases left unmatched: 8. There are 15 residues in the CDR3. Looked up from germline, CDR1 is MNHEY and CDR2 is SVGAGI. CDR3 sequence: CASRTGTGGQHTQYF. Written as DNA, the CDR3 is TGTGCCAGCAGAACCGGGACAGGGGGCCAACATACGCAGTATTTT.

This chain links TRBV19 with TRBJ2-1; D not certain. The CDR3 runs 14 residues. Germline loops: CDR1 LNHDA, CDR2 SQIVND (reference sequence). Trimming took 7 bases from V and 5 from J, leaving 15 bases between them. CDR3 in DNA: TGTGCCAGTAACGGTGAAGAAATTGACAATGAGCAGTTCTTC. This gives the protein CASNGEEIDNEQFF.

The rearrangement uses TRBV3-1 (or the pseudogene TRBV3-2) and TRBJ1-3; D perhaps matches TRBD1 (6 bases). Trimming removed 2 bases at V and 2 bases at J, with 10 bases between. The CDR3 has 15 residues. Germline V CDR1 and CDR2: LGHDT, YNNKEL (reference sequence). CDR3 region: CASSQTGQPGNTIYF. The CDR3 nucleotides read TGTGCCAGCAGCCAAACAGGGCAACCTGGAAACACCATATATTTT.

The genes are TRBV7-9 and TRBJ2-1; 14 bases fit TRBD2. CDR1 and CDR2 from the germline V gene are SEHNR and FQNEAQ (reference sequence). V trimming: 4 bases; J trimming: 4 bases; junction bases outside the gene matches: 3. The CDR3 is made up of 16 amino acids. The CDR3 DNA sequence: TGTGCCAGCAGCTCTGGACTAGCGGGAGGATACAATGAGCAGTTCTTC. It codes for CASSSGLAGGYNEQFF.

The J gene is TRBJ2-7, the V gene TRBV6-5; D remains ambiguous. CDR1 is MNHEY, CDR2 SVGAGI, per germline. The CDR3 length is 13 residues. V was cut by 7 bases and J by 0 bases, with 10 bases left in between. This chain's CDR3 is CASISPSSYEQYF. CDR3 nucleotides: TGTGCCAGCATATCTCCCAGCTCCTACGAGCAGTACTTC.

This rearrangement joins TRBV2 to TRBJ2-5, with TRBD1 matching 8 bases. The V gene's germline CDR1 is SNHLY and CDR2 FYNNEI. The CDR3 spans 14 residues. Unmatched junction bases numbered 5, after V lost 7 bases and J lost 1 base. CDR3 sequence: CASNRQGPQETQYF. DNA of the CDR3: TGTGCCAGCAACCGACAGGGGCCCCAAGAGACCCAGTACTTC. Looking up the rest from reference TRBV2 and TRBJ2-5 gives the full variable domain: EPEVTQTPSHQVTQMGQEVILRCVPISNHLYFYWYRQILGQKVEFLVSFYNNEISEKSEIFDDQFSVERPDGSNFTLKIRSTKLEDSAMYFCASNRQGPQETQYFGPGTRLLVL.

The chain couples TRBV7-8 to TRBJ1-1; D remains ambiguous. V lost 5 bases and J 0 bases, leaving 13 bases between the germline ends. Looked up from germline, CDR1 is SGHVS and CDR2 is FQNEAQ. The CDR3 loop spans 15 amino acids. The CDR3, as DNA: TGTGCCAGCAGCCGAGAACAGAAGCTGAACACTGAAGCTTTCTTT. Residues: CASSREQKLNTEAFF.

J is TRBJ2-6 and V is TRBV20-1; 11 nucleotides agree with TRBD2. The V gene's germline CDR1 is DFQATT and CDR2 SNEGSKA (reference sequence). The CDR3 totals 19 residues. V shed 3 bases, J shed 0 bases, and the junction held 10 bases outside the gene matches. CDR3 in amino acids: CSASPRTSGSLSGANVLTF. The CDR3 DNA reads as TGCAGTGCTAGTCCGAGGACTAGCGGGTCGCTCTCTGGGGCCAACGTCCTGACTTTC.